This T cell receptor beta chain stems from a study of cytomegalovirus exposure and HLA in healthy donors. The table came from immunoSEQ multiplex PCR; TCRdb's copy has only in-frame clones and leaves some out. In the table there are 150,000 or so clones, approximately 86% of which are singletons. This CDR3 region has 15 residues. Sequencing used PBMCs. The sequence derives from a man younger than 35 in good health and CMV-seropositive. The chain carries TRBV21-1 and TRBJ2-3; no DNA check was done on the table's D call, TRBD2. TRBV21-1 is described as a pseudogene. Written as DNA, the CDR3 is TGTGCCAGCAGCCGGACTAGCGGCCGCACAGATACGCAGTATTTT. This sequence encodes CASSRTSGRTDTQYF.